What follows are 32 T cell receptor beta chains derived from one specimen sequenced in a study of cytomegalovirus exposure and HLA in healthy donors. TCRdb's copy holds only in-frame clones and misses some; the assay was immunoSEQ multiplex PCR. This sample has some 150,000 clones, with approximately 90% found just once. The sample taken for sequencing was PBMCs. The source of these receptors is a woman younger than 45 in good health and CMV-seropositive.

This chain uses TRBV4-2 with TRBJ1-3; weak D call: TRBD1 (5 bases). CDR3 length equals 18 residues. V was clipped by 1 base and J by 0 bases, with 16 bases between them. Germline V lookup: CDR1 LGHNA, CDR2 YNFKEQ. The CDR3 reads CASSQGIRVESSGNTIYF. The CDR3 DNA is TGTGCCAGCAGCCAAGGAATCAGGGTCGAAAGCTCTGGAAACACCATATATTTT.

As concerns this clone: The same CDR3 also results from other DNA sequences found in this sample. V usage is TRBV5-1 and J usage is TRBJ1-3; 8 bases agree with TRBD1. The CDR3 covers 14 residues. CDR1 SGHRS and CDR2 YFSETQ come from the germline V gene. After removal of 4 bases from V and 1 base from J, the junction contained 1 base not matched to a gene. CDR3: CASSRQGSGNTIYF. The CDR3 bases are TGCGCCAGCAGCCGACAGGGGTCTGGAAACACCATATATTTT. The variable domain in full, completed from reference TRBV5-1 and TRBJ1-3, reads KAGVTQTPRYLIKTRGQQVTLSCSPISGHRSVSWYQQTPGQGLQFLFEYFSETQRNKGNFPGRFSGRQFSNSRSEMNVSTLELGDSALYLCASSRQGSGNTIYFGEGSWLTVV.

This clone came up once. This chain joins TRBV15 and TRBJ2-7; TRBD1 is a possible D gene (5 bases). The CDR3 consists of 16 residues. V was pared by 1 base and J by 0 bases, with 13 bases between. Per the germline V gene, CDR1 is LNHNV and CDR2 is YYDKDF (reference sequence). The CDR3: CATSRGGGAVSYEQYF. CDR3 DNA sequence: TGTGCCACCAGCAGAGGGGGTGGGGCCGTCTCCTACGAGCAGTACTTC.

The chain recombines TRBV5-4 with TRBJ2-5; D is possibly TRBD1 (5 bases). There are 17 residues in the CDR3. Germline values: CDR1 SGHNT, CDR2 YYREEE (reference sequence). Deletions cut 4 bases from V and 2 bases from J, with 21 bases between. The CDR3 region is CASSRKGFELFQETQYF. DNA for the CDR3: TGTGCCAGCAGCAGAAAGGGGTTTGAACTTTTTCAAGAGACCCAGTACTTC.

V gene TRBV2 combines with J gene TRBJ2-2; D is undetermined. CDR3 length: 15 residues. Trimming took 5 bases from V and 4 from J, leaving 14 bases between them. Germline V CDR1 and CDR2: SNHLY, FYNNEI. CDR3 protein: CASSPVISPTGELFF. The CDR3 DNA reads as TGTGCCAGCAGTCCGGTAATTTCACCCACCGGGGAGCTGTTTTTT.

The CDR3 DNA reads TGTGCCAGCAGCTCATTAGCGGGAGAAGGGCCCTACAATGAGCAGTTCTTC. Protein sequence: CASSSLAGEGPYNEQFF. The chain has TRBV11-2 and TRBJ2-1; 9 nucleotides align to TRBD2. The germline CDR1 and CDR2 sequences are SGHAT and FQNNGV. V shed 4 bases and J 2 bases; nucleotides not matched to a gene: 9. CDR3 size: 17 residues.

The count of this clone is one. The chain recombines TRBV5-8 with TRBJ2-5; the D gene is possibly TRBD2 (5 bases). The germline gives CDR1 SGHTS, CDR2 YDEGEE. This CDR3 spans 14 amino acids. The V gene lost 0 bases and the J gene lost 5 bases, with 11 bases spanning the gap. The CDR3: CASSLERVGETQYF. CDR3 coding DNA: TGTGCCAGCAGCTTGGAGAGGGTTGGGGAGACCCAGTACTTC.

The chain combines TRBV7-2 with TRBJ2-3; a possible D gene is TRBD1 (5 bases). CDR1 SGHTA and CDR2 FQGNSA come from the germline V gene. Trimming pared 2 bases from V and 0 bases from J, leaving 9 bases between. This CDR3 is built from 15 residues. The chain's CDR3 is CASSLQGTSTDTQYF. CDR3 DNA sequence: TGTGCCAGCAGCTTACAGGGAACTAGCACAGATACGCAGTATTTT.

The CDR3 protein is CASSMTGRDGYTF. DNA of the CDR3: TGTGCCAGCAGTATGACAGGGCGGGATGGCTACACCTTC. V and J are TRBV27 and TRBJ1-2; 7 bases match TRBD1. The CDR3 covers 13 residues. J was trimmed by 6 bases and V by 5 bases; bases with no gene match: 6. Germline assignment: CDR1 MNHEY and CDR2 SMNVEV (reference sequence).

The V call is TRBV7-9, the J call TRBJ2-3; 9 bases agree with TRBD2. V trimming: 3 bases; J trimming: 2 bases; junction bases outside the gene matches: 6. The CDR3 is made up of 16 amino acids. Germline assignment: CDR1 SEHNR and CDR2 FQNEAQ (reference sequence). The CDR3 reads CASSLRASGNTDTQYF. The DNA for the CDR3 is TGTGCCAGCAGCTTGAGGGCTAGCGGGAACACAGATACGCAGTATTTT.

The genes are TRBV7-8 and TRBJ1-5; no reliable D call. The CDR3 consists of 14 residues. Germline CDR1 is SGHVS and CDR2 is FQNEAQ. V was shortened by 5 bases and J by 7 bases, with 15 bases between the two germline ends. The CDR3: CASSPRARGQPQHF. In DNA, the CDR3 is TGTGCCAGCAGCCCTAGAGCCCGTGGCCAGCCCCAGCATTTT.

This clone was counted a few times. Here the CDR3 DNA reads TGTGCCAGCAGAAGACTAGCGGGATCCTACGAGCAGTACTTC. Amino acid sequence: CASRRLAGSYEQYF. The rearrangement joins TRBV5-6 to TRBJ2-7; 11 bases fit TRBD2. The V segment lost 5 bases and the J segment 1 base; nucleotides outside the gene matches: 2. This CDR3 has 14 amino acids. Germline V lookup: CDR1 SGHDT, CDR2 YYEEEE.

V usage is TRBV5-1 and J usage is TRBJ2-4, with D perhaps TRBD2 (6 bases). V lost 4 bases and J 1 base, leaving 15 bases between the germline ends. The V gene's germline CDR1 is SGHRS and CDR2 YFSETQ. CDR3 size: 16 residues. The CDR3 DNA reads TGCGCCAGCAGCGTACAAACGGGGGTGGCCAAAAACATTCAGTACTTC. It is translated as CASSVQTGVAKNIQYF.

The chain employs TRBV11-2 and TRBJ1-3; D gene uncertain. The V and J ends lost 4 bases and 3 bases respectively, with 10 bases between them. Germline V lookup: CDR1 SGHAT, CDR2 FQNNGV. The length of the CDR3 is 14 residues. The CDR3 here is CASSSLPFGNTIYF. In nucleotides, the CDR3 is TGTGCCAGCAGCTCCCTACCATTTGGAAACACCATATATTTT.

The chain carries TRBV5-6 and TRBJ2-2; TRBD1 agrees at 8 bases. The V segment lost 3 bases and the J segment 3 bases; nucleotides outside the gene matches: 4. Germline V gene data show CDR1 as SGHDT and CDR2 as YYEEEE. This CDR3 region has 15 residues. The CDR3 protein is CASSSPTGDTGELFF. The CDR3 region has the DNA TGTGCCAGCAGCTCACCGACAGGGGACACCGGGGAGCTGTTTTTT.

The chain recombines TRBV11-2 with TRBJ1-3; no clear D gene. The V end was cut by 4 bases, the J end by 1 base, with 8 bases between. The CDR3 extends over 14 amino acids. Germline CDR1 is SGHAT and CDR2 is FQNNGV. The CDR3, as DNA: TGTGCCAGCAGCTCAAGAGGATCTGGAAACACCATATATTTT. Amino acid sequence: CASSSRGSGNTIYF.

This clone has more than one count but fewer than ten. The chain joins TRBV2 to TRBJ1-1, with D hard to call. Trimming pared 3 bases from V and 13 bases from J, leaving 6 bases between. The CDR3 runs 9 residues. Germline CDR1 is SNHLY and CDR2 is FYNNEI. The CDR3 here is CASSEGRFF. As DNA, the CDR3 is TGTGCCAGCAGTGAGGGCCGTTTCTTT.

This clone was seen repeatedly, ten times or more. One end of the junction varies from germline; a read error may be responsible. The chain uses TRBV28 and TRBJ1-1; 9 nucleotides match TRBD1. This CDR3 contains 11 residues. Germline-derived CDR1 and CDR2 are MDHEN and SYDVKM. In DNA form, the CDR3 reads TGTGCCAGCAGTCCTTGCGGAGGGACAGGGTTT. Protein product: CASSPCGGTGF.

Notes on this clone: This CDR3 is also generated by other DNA sequences in the sample. The chain joins TRBV7-9 to TRBJ1-1; possibly TRBD1 for D (5 bases). CDR1 is SEHNR, CDR2 FQNEAQ, per germline (reference sequence). This CDR3 has 12 residues. V was trimmed by 7 bases and J by 5 bases, leaving 11 bases between them. Written as DNA, the CDR3 is TGTGCCAGCACCCTCCAGGGTACTGAAGCTTTCTTT. The encoded protein is CASTLQGTEAFF.

The V gene is TRBV2, the J gene TRBJ2-3, with TRBD1 matching 9 bases. V was clipped by 3 bases and J by 2 bases; unmatched bases: 3. Germline CDR1 SNHLY, CDR2 FYNNEI. The CDR3 runs to 15 residues. The CDR3 reads CASSEDRGTTDTQYF. The CDR3 coding sequence is TGTGCCAGCAGTGAGGACAGGGGTACCACAGATACGCAGTATTTT.

CDR3 bases: TGTGCCAGTAGTTTCGTGACTAGCGGGGCGATGAATGAGCAGTTCTTC. It encodes CASSFVTSGAMNEQFF. The chain employs TRBV19 and TRBJ2-1; 11 positions match TRBD2. The CDR3 totals 16 residues. V lost 5 bases to trimming and J lost 7 bases; unmatched junction nucleotides: 10. Germline CDR1 and CDR2: LNHDA and SQIVND (reference sequence).

V and J are TRBV9 and TRBJ2-7; D ambiguous. CDR3 size: 13 residues. V gave up 0 bases and J gave up 5 bases, with 9 bases separating them. Germline V gene sequence: CDR1 SGDLS, CDR2 YYNGEE. This CDR3 reads CASSVGPLNEQYF. CDR3 DNA: TGTGCCAGCAGCGTAGGGCCTCTTAACGAGCAGTACTTC.

This clone occurred once. The chain has TRBV7-7 and TRBJ1-4; TRBD1 is a possible D gene (6 bases). Germline V gene data show CDR1 as SSHAT and CDR2 as FNYEAQ (reference sequence). Trimming took off 5 bases at V and 2 bases at J, with 12 bases between the two ends. The CDR3 consists of 15 residues. Here the CDR3 DNA reads TGTGCCAGCAGCCCCCCTACAGGGACTAATGAAAAACTGTTTTTT. As protein: CASSPPTGTNEKLFF.

This clone was detected once. V gene TRBV14 combines with J gene TRBJ2-1; D gene uncertain. This CDR3 is 16 amino acids long. V was shortened by 1 base and J by 9 bases, with 19 bases between the two germline ends. The germline V gene encodes CDR1 SGHDN and CDR2 FVKESK. CDR3 protein: CASSQAIVGTKIEQFF. In nucleotides, the CDR3 is TGTGCCAGCAGCCAAGCTATCGTAGGAACTAAGATTGAGCAGTTCTTC.

This clone was found once. This sample includes further DNA sequences coding for the same CDR3. The CDR3 sequence: CASRPPGTYEQYF. CDR3 nucleotide sequence: TGTGCCAGCAGACCCCCCGGGACCTACGAGCAGTACTTC. The V call is TRBV6-5, the J call TRBJ2-7; D is perhaps TRBD2 (5 bases). Germline CDR1 MNHEY, CDR2 SVGAGI. The CDR3 has 13 amino acids. Trimming pared 6 bases from V and 2 bases from J, leaving 11 bases between.

The V and J genes are TRBV6-5 and TRBJ2-7, with TRBD1 as a possible D gene (6 bases). Germline V gene data show CDR1 as MNHEY and CDR2 as SVGAGI. Trimming cost V 5 bases and J 4 bases, with 18 bases left between them. This CDR3 has 15 residues. The CDR3 DNA reads as TGTGCCAGCAGTAAAACGGGACAAAGTCGGTACGAGCAGTACTTC. Translated: CASSKTGQSRYEQYF.

The rearrangement links TRBV28 to TRBJ2-7, with D possibly matching TRBD1 (7 bases). From germline, CDR1 is MDHEN and CDR2 SYDVKM. CDR3 length equals 15 residues. Trimming removed 3 bases at V and 6 bases at J, with 18 bases between. CDR3 protein: CASSLGGTEVTEQYF. For the CDR3, the DNA is TGTGCCAGCAGTTTGGGCGGGACAGAAGTAACCGAGCAGTACTTC.

In DNA, the CDR3 is TGTGCCAGCAGTGCCGATGGCTACACCTTC. Its protein product is CASSADGYTF. This sequence joins TRBV6-1 and TRBJ1-2; D is undetermined. V lost 4 bases and J lost 6, with 3 bases in between. CDR1 is MNHNS and CDR2 is SASEGT in the germline V gene. The CDR3 sequence is 10 residues long.

This clone was detected only a few times. The chain combines TRBV11-2 with TRBJ2-3; 7 bases agree with TRBD2. CDR3 length: 17 amino acids. Germline CDR1 and CDR2: SGHAT and FQNNGV. V was clipped by 3 bases and J by 5 bases; unmatched bases: 14. DNA for the CDR3: TGTGCCAGCAGCTTCAAGCGGGGCCCCCTTTCGGGAGATACGCAGTATTTT. It translates to CASSFKRGPLSGDTQYF.

The rearrangement links TRBV9 to TRBJ2-7; TRBD2 matches 7 bases. J lost 3 bases, V lost 0 bases, and 3 bases had no gene match. Germline CDR1 reads SGDLS; CDR2 reads YYNGEE. The CDR3 runs 14 residues. The CDR3 bases are TGTGCCAGCAGCGTAGCATCTAGCGGCTACGAGCAGTACTTC. This encodes CASSVASSGYEQYF.

The gene calls are TRBV6-4 and TRBJ2-2; the D is unclear. The CDR3 sequence is 13 residues long. V lost 0 bases and J 5 bases, leaving 4 bases between the germline ends. Germline CDR1 and CDR2: MRHNA and SNTAGT. The CDR3 DNA sequence: TGTGCCAGCAGTGACTCGACAACCGGGGAGCTGTTTTTT. Translated, it gives CASSDSTTGELFF.

This chain uses TRBV28 with TRBJ1-2, with 10 bases aligning to TRBD1. Germline trimming cut 7 bases from V and 6 bases from J; bases unmatched to any gene: 14. The CDR3 spans 16 residues. Germline V CDR1 and CDR2: MDHEN, SYDVKM. The CDR3 protein is CASTETGTGDRHGYTF. In nucleotides, the CDR3 is TGTGCCAGCACCGAAACTGGGACAGGGGACCGACATGGCTACACCTTC.